This T cell receptor (beta chain) appears in the sequencing data of a study of T cells in pancreatic ductal adenocarcinoma. Profiled with immunoSEQ multiplex PCR; TCRdb holds only in-frame clones, not every one. The repertoire has about 98,000 clones, about 95% of them found once; the top ten carry 2.5% to 3.5%. The germline CDR1 and CDR2 sequences are SGHTA and FQGTGA. This CDR3 region has 12 residues. V dropped 5 bases and J dropped 5 bases, with 9 bases sitting between them. Overall study findings and caveats: Compared with tumor, blood showed more total productive templates and approximately 8-fold more clonotypes.

The selected patients with pancreatic ductal adenocarcinoma had surgery but no neoadjuvant therapy. Remarks on this clone: Its antigen is unknown.

The chain has TRBV7-3 and TRBJ2-5; D not certain. The receptor was isolated from a human donor with pancreatic ductal adenocarcinoma. Sequenced sample: PBMCs. The CDR3, as DNA: TGTGCCAGCAGCCCTACCCGGGAGACCCAGTACTTC. This encodes CASSPTRETQYF.